These 32 T cell receptor beta chains were all obtained from the same sample, sequenced in a study of blood T cell repertoires in COVID-19. Sequenced by immunoSEQ multiplex PCR; TCRdb stores in-frame clones only, minus some. The data contain 120,000 or so clones, more than 70% of them singletons. The sequencing sample was made of peripheral blood. The receptor set was obtained from a human donor in a cohort sampled during active COVID-19.

With respect to this clone: Different DNA sequences within this sample yield the same CDR3. V gene TRBV11-2 combines with J gene TRBJ2-7, with 12 bases that match TRBD2. Per germline, CDR1 SGHAT and CDR2 FQNNGV. With 3 bases clipped from V and 3 bases from J, the junction kept 6 bases outside the gene matches. The length of the CDR3 is 16 residues. CDR3 loop: CASSLLAGGPFYEQYF. DNA of the CDR3: TGTGCCAGCAGCTTGCTAGCGGGAGGGCCTTTCTACGAGCAGTACTTC.

The chain uses TRBV10-2 and TRBJ2-5; 10 nucleotides agree with TRBD1. The CDR3 is 14 amino acids. Looked up from germline, CDR1 is WSHSY and CDR2 is SAAADI. The V gene end was trimmed by 6 bases and the J gene end by 4 bases; junction bases not matched to a gene: 5. The CDR3 reads CASRTDRGLETQYF. CDR3 in DNA: TGCGCCAGCAGGACAGACAGGGGGCTAGAGACCCAGTACTTC.

J is TRBJ2-5 and V is TRBV27; 13 nucleotides line up with TRBD2. Looked up from germline, CDR1 is MNHEY and CDR2 is SMNVEV (reference sequence). The V segment lost 5 bases and the J segment 1 base; nucleotides outside the gene matches: 4. There are 16 residues in the CDR3. The CDR3, as DNA: TGTGCCAGCAGTAAACTAGCGGGGGGGAGCCAAGAGACCCAGTACTTC. Translated, it gives CASSKLAGGSQETQYF.

The chain joins TRBV6-5 to TRBJ2-7, with unresolved D. The CDR3 consists of 16 residues. Germline CDR1 and CDR2: MNHEY and SVGAGI. Between the trimmed V and J ends, which lost 2 bases and 0 bases, there was a span of 14 bases. The CDR3 protein is CASSYRASHSSYEQYF. The CDR3 DNA sequence: TGTGCCAGCAGTTACCGAGCGTCACATAGCTCCTACGAGCAGTACTTC.

CDR3 DNA: TGTGCCAGCAGCGTATATGGGGACAGGGCTGGCTACACCTTC. Protein product: CASSVYGDRAGYTF. This rearrangement joins TRBV9 to TRBJ1-2; 9 bases are a match to TRBD1. The germline V gene has CDR1 SGDLS and CDR2 YYNGEE. The CDR3 consists of 14 residues. V lost 1 base to trimming and J lost 7 bases; unmatched junction nucleotides: 5.

This clone has just one count. DNA for the CDR3: TGTGCCAGCTCACCCAGTACAGGGGGCTCCTACGAGCAGTACTTC. Its protein product is CASSPSTGGSYEQYF. The chain combines TRBV18 with TRBJ2-7, with 8 bases matching TRBD1. Germline V gene sequence: CDR1 KGHSH, CDR2 LQKENI. V shed 3 bases and J 0 bases; nucleotides not matched to a gene: 4. This CDR3 has 15 residues.

This chain joins TRBV3-1 (or the pseudogene TRBV3-2) and TRBJ2-5; 8 bases match TRBD2. There are 16 residues in the CDR3. The V gene's germline CDR1 is LGHDT and CDR2 YNNKEL (reference sequence). Trimming cost V 0 bases and J 5 bases; bases outside gene matches: 8. CDR3 sequence (DNA): TGTGCCAGCAGCCAAGATAGGAGCGGGGGATTGGAGACCCAGTACTTC. It encodes CASSQDRSGGLETQYF.

The chain is built from TRBV24-1 and TRBJ1-2; D is perhaps TRBD1 (5 bases). The germline V gene has CDR1 KGHDR and CDR2 SFDVKD. The CDR3 extends over 12 amino acids. The V gene lost 1 base and the J gene lost 9 bases, with 8 bases spanning the gap. The CDR3: CATSDLRGRYTF. The CDR3 nucleotides read TGTGCCACCAGTGATTTAAGGGGTCGCTACACCTTC.

The chain uses TRBV5-1 and TRBJ2-1; 9 positions agree with TRBD2. V shed 3 bases and J 0 bases; nucleotides not matched to a gene: 1. This CDR3 contains 15 residues. The germline V gene encodes CDR1 SGHRS and CDR2 YFSETQ. The CDR3 nucleotides are TGCGCCAGCAGCTGGGGACTAGCCTCCTACAATGAGCAGTTCTTC. It yields the protein CASSWGLASYNEQFF.

This clone occurred once. V gene TRBV30 combines with J gene TRBJ2-2; D is undetermined. V lost 1 base and J 1 base, leaving 7 bases between the germline ends. CDR3 length equals 14 residues. Germline V CDR1 and CDR2: GTSNPN, SVGIG (reference sequence). For the CDR3, the DNA is TGTGCCTGGAGTGGCAGGCGGAACACCGGGGAGCTGTTTTTT. Its translation: CAWSGRRNTGELFF.

This clone was detected once. V and J are TRBV27 and TRBJ2-7; D might be TRBD2 (5 bases). The germline V gene has CDR1 MNHEY and CDR2 SMNVEV (reference sequence). V was clipped by 6 bases and J by 3 bases, with 12 bases between them. There are 13 residues in the CDR3. The DNA of the CDR3 is TGTGCCAGCAGCCAGGACTGGAACTACGAGCAGTACTTC. It encodes CASSQDWNYEQYF.

V usage is TRBV18 and J usage is TRBJ2-1, with a weak D call TRBD2 (7 bases). CDR1 and CDR2 (germline): KGHSH, LQKENI. There are 14 residues in the CDR3. Deletions cut 3 bases from V and 9 bases from J, with 15 bases between. CDR3 in DNA: TGTGCCAGCTCACCTCAAGGGGGGGGGTTTGAGCAGTTCTTC. It translates to CASSPQGGGFEQFF.

The V call is TRBV6-5, the J call TRBJ2-1, with 10 bases fitting TRBD1. The CDR3 extends over 14 amino acids. Germline values: CDR1 MNHEY, CDR2 SVGAGI. J gave up 8 bases and V 2 bases, and 3 bases lay outside the gene matches. The CDR3 DNA reads as TGTGCCAGCAGTTACGGGACAGGGGTACATGAGCAGTTCTTC. This encodes CASSYGTGVHEQFF.

The V and J genes are TRBV28 and TRBJ2-2; 7 positions match TRBD1. Germline V gene lookup returns CDR1 MDHEN and CDR2 SYDVKM. V dropped 5 bases and J dropped 3; count of bases not matched to a gene: 6. The CDR3 spans 15 residues. CDR3 nucleotides: TGTGCCAGCAGTATTACAGGGGTGGACACCGGGGAGCTGTTTTTT. This codes for CASSITGVDTGELFF.

The sample holds one count of this clone. The gene calls are TRBV7-2 and TRBJ2-1; D is undetermined. V lost 6 bases and J 4 bases, leaving 4 bases between the germline ends. The CDR3 consists of 11 residues. Germline lookup yields CDR1 SGHTA and CDR2 FQGNSA. CDR3: CASRYYNEQFF. The CDR3 DNA sequence: TGTGCCAGCAGATATTACAATGAGCAGTTCTTC.

CDR3 loop: CASSQVMSGRNSYEQYF. CDR3 sequence (DNA): TGTGCCAGCAGCCAAGTAATGAGCGGGAGGAACTCCTACGAGCAGTACTTC. The V and J genes are TRBV3-1 (or the pseudogene TRBV3-2) and TRBJ2-7; 9 nucleotides line up with TRBD2. The CDR3 spans 17 residues. The ends lost 1 base at V and 0 bases at J; junction bases unmatched: 7. From germline, CDR1 is LGHDT and CDR2 YNNKEL (reference sequence).

V is TRBV4-1 and J is TRBJ1-3; D not certain. Germline lookup yields CDR1 MGHRA and CDR2 YSYEKL. This CDR3 contains 17 residues. Trimming cost V 3 bases and J 0 bases, with 15 bases left between them. CDR3 loop: CASSQGRGFNSGNTIYF. The CDR3 DNA reads as TGCGCCAGCAGCCAGGGTCGAGGGTTCAACTCTGGAAACACCATATATTTT.

For the CDR3, the DNA is TGTGCCAGCAGTGAAGCCCCAGGCCTCTCCTACGAGCAGTACTTC. Amino acids: CASSEAPGLSYEQYF. The chain joins TRBV6-1 to TRBJ2-7; D remains unclear. Deletions cut 0 bases from V and 0 bases from J, with 9 bases between. CDR3 length: 15 residues. CDR1 is MNHNS, CDR2 SASEGT, per germline.

The chain has TRBV27 and TRBJ2-1, with TRBD1 as a possible D gene (6 bases). V shed 2 bases and J shed 9 bases, with 11 bases lying between them. Germline V gene data show CDR1 as MNHEY and CDR2 as SMNVEV (reference sequence). This CDR3 has 13 amino acids. The CDR3 coding sequence is TGTGCCAGCAGTTTAGTCAGGGGAACTGAGCAGTTCTTC. This sequence encodes CASSLVRGTEQFF.

V gene TRBV20-1 combines with J gene TRBJ2-7; no definite D call. This CDR3 is built from 11 residues. V was cut by 0 bases and J by 6 bases, with 6 bases left in between. Germline V CDR1 and CDR2: DFQATT, SNEGSKA (reference sequence). The CDR3 DNA reads TGCAGTGCTAGAGATTTGCGCGAGCAGTACTTC. Translated, it gives CSARDLREQYF.

The V gene is TRBV30, the J gene TRBJ1-6; TRBD1 might be the D (6 bases). The V end was cut by 4 bases, the J end by 0 bases, with 16 bases between. This CDR3 is built from 17 residues. Germline CDR1 and CDR2: GTSNPN and SVGIG (reference sequence). As DNA, the CDR3 is TGTGCCTGGACCAAAAGGGGGGGGAGCTCCTATAATTCACCCCTCCACTTT. This encodes CAWTKRGGSSYNSPLHF. Complete variable domain (other parts from reference TRBV30 and TRBJ1-6): SQTIHQWPATLVQPVGSPLSLECTVEGTSNPNLYWYRQAAGRGLQLLFYSVGIGQISSEVPQNLSASRPQDRQFILSSKKLLLSDSGFYLCAWTKRGGSSYNSPLHFGNGTRLTVT.

This sequence joins TRBV27 and TRBJ1-4; possible D gene TRBD1, 5 bases. The CDR3 runs 14 residues. Trimming took 6 bases from V and 10 from J, leaving 18 bases between them. Germline V CDR1 and CDR2: MNHEY, SMNVEV (reference sequence). The DNA for the CDR3 is TGTGCCAGCAGCCGGAGGGGTACTATGGGAAAACTGTTTTTT. Protein: CASSRRGTMGKLFF.

The gene calls are TRBV25-1 and TRBJ2-7; 11 bases fit TRBD1. The V gene end was trimmed by 1 base and the J gene end by 12 bases; junction bases not matched to a gene: 5. This CDR3 is built from 13 residues. The V gene's germline CDR1 is MGHDK and CDR2 SYGVNS. CDR3 protein: CASSELDRGLVYF. The DNA for the CDR3 is TGTGCCAGCAGTGAATTGGACAGGGGGCTGGTGTACTTC.

V usage is TRBV5-1 and J usage is TRBJ1-2, with D possibly being TRBD1 (6 bases). The ends were cut back, 2 bases at V and 4 bases at J, with 21 bases in the middle. The germline V gene encodes CDR1 SGHRS and CDR2 YFSETQ. The CDR3 covers 17 residues. CDR3 DNA sequence: TGCGCCAGCAGCTTACAGGGAGAAGGCCCGATTGGCTATGGCTACACCTTC. Its protein is CASSLQGEGPIGYGYTF.

The rearrangement joins TRBV7-2 to TRBJ2-3, with D possibly matching TRBD1 (7 bases). The CDR3 sequence is 15 residues long. Trimming pared 2 bases from V and 3 bases from J, leaving 12 bases between. Looked up from germline, CDR1 is SGHTA and CDR2 is FQGNSA. CDR3 in DNA: TGTGCCAGCAGCTTACAGGGGGGAAAGACAGATACGCAGTATTTT. This translates into CASSLQGGKTDTQYF.

The rearrangement uses TRBV3-1 (or the pseudogene TRBV3-2) and TRBJ2-6, with 11 bases fitting TRBD2. The CDR3 contains 19 residues. Germline assignment: CDR1 LGHDT and CDR2 YNNKEL (reference sequence). Trimming cost V 1 base and J 1 base; bases outside gene matches: 6. CDR3 amino acids: CASSQVTSGRLSGANVLTF. CDR3 coding DNA: TGTGCCAGCAGCCAAGTTACTAGCGGGAGACTATCTGGGGCCAACGTCCTGACTTTC.

The V call is TRBV7-6, the J call TRBJ2-3; D perhaps matches TRBD1 (6 bases). Trimming shortened V by 5 bases and J by 3 bases, and 15 bases separated the two germline ends. The germline gives CDR1 SGHVS, CDR2 FNYEAQ. The CDR3 is 15 amino acids. In DNA form, the CDR3 reads TGTGCCAGCAGCGCCCAGGGGACAATGACAGATACGCAGTATTTT. Protein product: CASSAQGTMTDTQYF.

V usage is TRBV28 and J usage is TRBJ1-5; D gene unclear. The CDR3 loop spans 15 amino acids. Germline CDR1 and CDR2: MDHEN and SYDVKM. The ends were cut back, 3 bases at V and 0 bases at J, with 9 bases in the middle. Here the CDR3 reads CASSFLPVSNQPQHF. DNA of the CDR3: TGTGCCAGCAGTTTCCTACCGGTTAGCAATCAGCCCCAGCATTTT.

This sequence joins TRBV6-5 and TRBJ2-7; 7 bases are a match to TRBD2. This CDR3 is 14 amino acids long. J gave up 3 bases and V 6 bases, and 8 bases lay outside the gene matches. CDR1 MNHEY and CDR2 SVGAGI come from the germline V gene. The CDR3 DNA reads TGTGCCAGCAGCCGGAGCGGGACCCACTACGAGCAGTACTTC. It is translated as CASSRSGTHYEQYF.

The chain links TRBV19 to TRBJ2-2; the D gene is possibly TRBD1 (6 bases). Trimming cost V 8 bases and J 1 base, with 11 bases left between them. The V gene's germline CDR1 is LNHDA and CDR2 SQIVND (reference sequence). The CDR3 extends over 14 amino acids. CDR3 in amino acids: CASSGTLNTGELFF. The CDR3 DNA reads as TGTGCCAGTTCCGGGACATTGAACACCGGGGAGCTGTTTTTT.

This chain uses TRBV9 with TRBJ2-7; maybe TRBD1 (6 bases). Per germline, CDR1 SGDLS and CDR2 YYNGEE. V lost 4 bases and J lost 9, with 26 bases in between. CDR3 length: 16 amino acids. CDR3 coding DNA: TGTGCCAGCAGCCCAAGGACAGTAAGGGGACCTACCGGGCAGTACTTC. Translating gives CASSPRTVRGPTGQYF. The entire variable domain, with the rest obtained from reference TRBV9 and TRBJ2-7, is as follows: DSGVTQTPKHLITATGQRVTLRCSPRSGDLSVYWYQQSLDQGLQFLIQYYNGEERAKGNILERFSAQQFPDLHSELNLSSLELGDSALYFCASSPRTVRGPTGQYFGPGTRLTVT.

Note on this clone: The junction does not match germline at one end; this may be a read error. The gene calls are TRBV5-1 and TRBJ2-7; 12 bases agree with TRBD2. The CDR3 loop spans 16 amino acids. Germline CDR1 and CDR2: SGHRS and YFSETQ. CDR3 nucleotide sequence: TGCGCCAGCAGCTGGGGACTAGCGGGCGCCTCCTCCGAGCAGTACTTC. It codes for CASSWGLAGASSEQYF.